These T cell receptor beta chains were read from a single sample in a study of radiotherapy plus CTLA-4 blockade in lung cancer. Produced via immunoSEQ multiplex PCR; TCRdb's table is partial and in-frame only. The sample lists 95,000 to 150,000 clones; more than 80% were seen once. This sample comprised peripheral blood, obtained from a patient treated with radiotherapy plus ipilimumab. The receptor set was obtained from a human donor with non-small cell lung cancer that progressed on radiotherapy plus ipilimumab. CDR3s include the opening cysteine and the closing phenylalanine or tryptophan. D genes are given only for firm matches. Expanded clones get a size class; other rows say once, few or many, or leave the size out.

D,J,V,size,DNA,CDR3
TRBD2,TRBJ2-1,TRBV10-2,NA,TGCGCCAGCAGCGGACTAGTTTCCAATGAGCAGTTCTTC,CASSGLVSNEQFF
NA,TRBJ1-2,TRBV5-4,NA,TGTGCCAGCAGCTTGGCCGGCAGACAAGGCTACACCTTC,CASSLAGRQGYTF
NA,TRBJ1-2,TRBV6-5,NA,TGTGCCAGCAGGCCATACGACGAGGACTATGGCTACACCTTC,CASRPYDEDYGYTF
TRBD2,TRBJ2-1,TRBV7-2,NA,TGTGCCAGCAGCTTAGCGGTAGCGGGAAGCTCCTACAATGAGCAGTTCTTC,CASSLAVAGSSYNEQFF
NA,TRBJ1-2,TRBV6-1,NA,TGTGCCAGCAGTGAACGACGGAACTATGGCTACACCTTC,CASSERRNYGYTF
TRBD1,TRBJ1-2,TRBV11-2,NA,TGTGCCAGCAGCTCCGGGACAGCCTATGGCTACACCTTC,CASSSGTAYGYTF
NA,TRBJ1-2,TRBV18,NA,TGTGCCAGCTCCCCGGGAGGGACTTATGGCTACACCTTC,CASSPGGTYGYTF
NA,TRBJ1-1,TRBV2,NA,TGTGCCAGCAGCACCACGACCGACCTTACCATGAACACTGAAGCTTTCTTT,CASSTTTDLTMNTEAFF
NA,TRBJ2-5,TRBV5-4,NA,TGTGCCAGCAGCTTGGAGTCAGAGACCCAGTACTTC,CASSLESETQYF
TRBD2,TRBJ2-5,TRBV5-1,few,TGCGCCAGCAGCTTGAGGGGGACTAGCGGGAAAGAGACCCAGTACTTC,CASSLRGTSGKETQYF
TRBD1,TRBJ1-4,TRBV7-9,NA,TGTGCCAGTCGACAACAGGGGGCGGGGGAAAAACTGTTTTTT,CASRQQGAGEKLFF
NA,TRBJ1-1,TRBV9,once,TGTGCCAGCAGCGTAGCTAGTAGGGACACTGAAGCTTTCTTT,CASSVASRDTEAFF
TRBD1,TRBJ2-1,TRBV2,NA,TGTGCCAGCAGTGAAAACAGGGGGGCCTACAATGAGCAGTTCTTC,CASSENRGAYNEQFF
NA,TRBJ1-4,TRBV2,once,TGTGCCGGGGGGATAGTAAAGGAAAAACTGTTTTTT,CAGGIVKEKLFF
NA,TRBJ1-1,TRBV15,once,TGTGCCACCAGCAGAGATTCGAGGGGGAAAGCTTTCTTT,CATSRDSRGKAFF
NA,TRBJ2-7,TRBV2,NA,TGTGCCAGCAGTGAAGGTAATAGAGAGGGCGACGAGCAGTACTTC,CASSEGNREGDEQYF
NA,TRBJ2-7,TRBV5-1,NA,TGCGCCAGCAGCGGGGACACCTCCTCCTACGAGCAGTACTTC,CASSGDTSSYEQYF
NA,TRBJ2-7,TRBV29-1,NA,TGCAGCGTTGAAGTCAGTACCAGTACGGAGGCCCCCTACGAGCAGTACTTC,CSVEVSTSTEAPYEQYF
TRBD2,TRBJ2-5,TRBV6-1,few,TGTGCCAGCAGTGAAGAGGCGGGAGGGAAAGAGACCCAGTACTTC,CASSEEAGGKETQYF
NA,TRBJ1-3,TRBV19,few,TGTGCCAGTAGTCGTGCAGGGACTGGAAACACCATATATTTT,CASSRAGTGNTIYF
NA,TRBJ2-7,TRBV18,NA,TGTGCCAGCTCACCTGATTCCTACGAGCAGTACTTC,CASSPDSYEQYF
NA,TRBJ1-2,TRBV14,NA,TGTGCCAGCAGCCAAGGGGCCCTGCGGGGCTACACCTTC,CASSQGALRGYTF
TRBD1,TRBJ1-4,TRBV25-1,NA,TGTGCCAGCAGTGAACCGGGACAGGGTCAATTGATGTTTTTT,CASSEPGQGQLMFF
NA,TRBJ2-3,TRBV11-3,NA,TGTGCCAGCAGCTTTTGGACAGATACGCAGTATTTT,CASSFWTDTQYF
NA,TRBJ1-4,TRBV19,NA,TGTGCCAGCGCCACCCTGGGGGGGTTAACTAATGAAAAACTGTTTTTT,CASATLGGLTNEKLFF
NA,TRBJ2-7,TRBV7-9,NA,TGTGCCAGCAGCTTCCAACATTACGAGCAGTACTTC,CASSFQHYEQYF
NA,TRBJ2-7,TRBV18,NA,TGTGCCAGCTCACCACAGGGCTTGGGGTCCTACGAGCAGTACTTC,CASSPQGLGSYEQYF
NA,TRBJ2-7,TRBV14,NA,TGTGCCAGCAGCCAAGATCTAAGGACACCTTCCGTCTTC,CASSQDLRTPSVF
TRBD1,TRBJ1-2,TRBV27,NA,TGTGCCAGCAGCCAGCGACAGGGCTATGGCTACACCTTC,CASSQRQGYGYTF
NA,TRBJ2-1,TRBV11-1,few,TGTGCCAGCAGCTCGACAGTTCTCTCCTACAATGAGCAGTTCTTC,CASSSTVLSYNEQFF
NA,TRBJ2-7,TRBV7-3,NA,TGTGCCAGCAGCCCATCAGGGACTCACACTCGCTCCTACGAGCAGTACTTC,CASSPSGTHTRSYEQYF
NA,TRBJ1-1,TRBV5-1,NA,TGCGCCAGCAGCCGGGACTCGCGTCAGAGCACTGAAGCTTTCTTT,CASSRDSRQSTEAFF
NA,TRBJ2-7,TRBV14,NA,TGTGCCAGCAGCCAAGATCTTGGGCACTATCTCGAGCAGTACTTC,CASSQDLGHYLEQYF
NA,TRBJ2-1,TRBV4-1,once,TGCGCCAGCAGCCAAGTTGCGCTGGATGAGCAGTTCTTC,CASSQVALDEQFF
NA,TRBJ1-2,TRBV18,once,TGTGCCAGCTCCGAAGGGGAGGGTGCTATCTATGGCTACACCTTC,CASSEGEGAIYGYTF
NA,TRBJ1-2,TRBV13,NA,TGTGCCAGCAGCCGAGGGAATTCCTATGGCTACACCTTC,CASSRGNSYGYTF
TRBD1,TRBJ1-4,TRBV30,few,TGTGCCTGGAGCGTTGCTACAGGGGCTGGGACTAATGAAAAACTGTTTTTT,CAWSVATGAGTNEKLFF
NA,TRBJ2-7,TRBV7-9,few,TGTGCCAGCAGCTCCCTTGGGAGAGGCGAGCAGTACTTC,CASSSLGRGEQYF
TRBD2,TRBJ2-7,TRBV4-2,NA,TGTGCCAGCAGCCAGTTGGCGGGGGGAGCCCCCTACGAGCAGTACTTC,CASSQLAGGAPYEQYF
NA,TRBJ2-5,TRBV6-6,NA,TGTGCCAGCAGTTACGAGGGGAGAGTCCAAGAGACCCAGTACTTC,CASSYEGRVQETQYF
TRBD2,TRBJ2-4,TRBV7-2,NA,TGTGCCAGCAGCGGGACTAGAGAGGGAAACATTCAGTACTTC,CASSGTREGNIQYF
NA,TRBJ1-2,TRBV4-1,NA,TGCGCCAGCAGCCAAGATCCTTCAGCCGGGGCGAACTATGGCTACACCTTC,CASSQDPSAGANYGYTF
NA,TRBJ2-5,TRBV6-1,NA,TGTGCCAGCAGTGAAGCGGGAGAGACCCAGTACTTC,CASSEAGETQYF
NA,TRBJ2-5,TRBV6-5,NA,TGTGCCAGCAGTTACTCCGGGAGCCAAGAGACCCAGTACTTC,CASSYSGSQETQYF
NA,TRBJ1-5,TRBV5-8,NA,TGTGCCAGCAGCCTGTCGGTTCAGCCCCAGCATTTT,CASSLSVQPQHF
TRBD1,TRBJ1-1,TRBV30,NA,TGTGCCTGGAGTAGACCTGACAGGGGGGGCACTGAAGCTTTCTTT,CAWSRPDRGGTEAFF